This is a list of T cell receptor beta chains from one sample in a study of breast tumors, draining lymph nodes, adjacent tissues. MiXCR was run by TCRdb on the multiplex PCR reads, yielding one entry per CDR3 protein. The sample comprises hundreds of thousands of distinct CDR3 sequences, 32% of which are singletons, and roughly 1.3% rests with the top ten. Sequencing was done on a sample of axillary lymph node tissue. The receptors derive from a female donor with breast cancer. Some clones in this sample may be carry-over from other donors' samples. Both conserved end residues are part of each CDR3. A D gene is named only where the DNA matches it firmly. The size field is filled for only some rows; it gives once, few, many or a size class.

length,J,V,size,D,DNA,CDR3
18,TRBJ2-3,TRBV6-4,-,TRBD2,TGTGCCAGCAGCCAAGGCCTAGCGGGGGGGCCTAGCACAGATACGCAGTATTTT,CASSQGLAGGPSTDTQYF
12,TRBJ2-7,TRBV7-9,many,-,TGTGCCAGCAGCTTAGTCACCTACGAGCAGTACTTC,CASSLVTYEQYF
13,TRBJ2-7,TRBV4-1,many,-,TGCGCCAGCAGCCAAGATTGGGGCTACGAGCAGTACTTC,CASSQDWGYEQYF
15,TRBJ2-1,TRBV7-8,many,-,TGTGCCAGTAACCCTCCCCTGGCACGGTACAATGAGCAGTTCTTC,CASNPPLARYNEQFF
15,TRBJ2-7,TRBV4-3,many,-,TGCGCCAGCAGCCAAGATAGCGTACCTTCCTACGAGCAGTACTTC,CASSQDSVPSYEQYF
16,TRBJ1-5,TRBV7-3,-,-,TGTGCCAGCAGCCCCGGGGCTAGCGGAGCCCAAGAGACCCAGCATTTT,CASSPGASGAQETQHF
12,TRBJ1-6,TRBV12-3/TRBV12-4,-,-,TGCGCCAGCAGTTTTGGACGTTCATCCCTCCACTTT,CASSFGRSSLHF
15,TRBJ2-3,TRBV10-2,many,-,TGCGCCAGCAGTGAGTCCCAGTCAAGGACAGATACGCAGTATTTT,CASSESQSRTDTQYF
14,TRBJ2-2,TRBV2,many,-,TGTGCCGGACGGTCGGGAGTAGGGACCGGGGAGCTGTTTTTT,CAGRSGVGTGELFF
15,TRBJ2-1,TRBV20-1,-,-,TGCAGTGCTGGTATAAGCGGAAGTACTGACAATGAGCAGTTCTTC,CSAGISGSTDNEQFF
14,TRBJ2-7,TRBV20-1,-,TRBD2,TGCAGTGCTCCGAGACTAGCGGGGACCTACGAGCAGTACTTC,CSAPRLAGTYEQYF
24,TRBJ1-2,TRBV20-1,-,-,TGCAGTGCTAGTGACCAGGGGACCGGGGAGCTCCCGTCCAAGCTGCTGGCACAGAACTATGGCTACACCTTC,CSASDQGTGELPSKLLAQNYGYTF
15,TRBJ1-2,TRBV19,-,TRBD1,TGTGCCAGTAGTTCGGGGACAGGGGGCAAGGGTGGCTACACCTTC,CASSSGTGGKGGYTF
14,TRBJ2-1,TRBV24-1,many,-,TGTGCCACCAGTGCCCGTGAGGCATACAATGAGCAGTTCTTC,CATSAREAYNEQFF
13,TRBJ1-6,TRBV5-1,many,-,TGCGCCAGCAGCACCAAGACGGGGCCACCCCTCCACTTT,CASSTKTGPPLHF
16,TRBJ2-5,TRBV7-9,-,TRBD2,TGTGCCAGCAGCTTAGCCCCGGGAGGGCCTAGAGAGACTGAGTACTTC,CASSLAPGGPRETEYF
14,TRBJ2-7,TRBV20-1,many,TRBD1,TGCAGTGCTGCCGGGACAGGGCTCTCCTACGAGCAGTACTTC,CSAAGTGLSYEQYF
13,TRBJ1-5,TRBV7-9,many,-,TGTGCCAGCAGCTTAGGGGGGTTGCAGCCCCAGCATTTT,CASSLGGLQPQHF
14,TRBJ2-3,TRBV5-5,-,-,TGTGCCAGCAGCTTGTTCGTTGCCGGGGATACACAGTATTTT,CASSLFVAGDTQYF
14,TRBJ2-7,TRBV20-1,many,-,TGCAGTGCGGAGGCCGAGCGGTTCTCATACGAGCAGTACTTC,CSAEAERFSYEQYF
15,TRBJ2-7,TRBV12-5,-,TRBD1,TGTGCTAGTGGTTTCTTTCTGGGACAGGGGGGAGAGCAGTACTTC,CASGFFLGQGGEQYF
13,TRBJ1-5,TRBV29-1,-,-,TGCAGCTTAGTCGGGGGTCTGAATCAGCCCCAGCATTTT,CSLVGGLNQPQHF
13,TRBJ1-1,TRBV19,few,-,TGTGCCAGTAGTCCCCCTCCCCACACTGAAGCTTTCTTT,CASSPPPHTEAFF
14,TRBJ2-5,TRBV29-1,many,-,TGCAGCGTTGAAGATCTGGACGCCCAAGAGACCCAGTACTTC,CSVEDLDAQETQYF
14,TRBJ1-5,TRBV3-1,many,-,TGTGCCAGCAGCCAAGTAGGAAGCAATCAGCCCCAGCATTTT,CASSQVGSNQPQHF
19,TRBJ1-2,TRBV19,once,-,TGTGCCAGTATGGCGGGACCTTCCCTTAACGGGACGGCGAACTATGGCTACACCTTC,CASMAGPSLNGTANYGYTF
11,TRBJ1-2,TRBV20-1,many,-,TGCAGTGGGGGCGGGAACTATGGCTACACCTTC,CSGGGNYGYTF
13,TRBJ2-7,TRBV5-1,many,-,TGCGCCAGCAGGGGGGCAGGGACCTACGAGCAGTACTTC,CASRGAGTYEQYF
13,TRBJ2-2,TRBV7-9,many,-,TGTGCCAGCAGCTTAATGAACACCGGGGAGCTGTTTTTT,CASSLMNTGELFF
12,TRBJ1-5,TRBV6-6,-,-,TGTGCCCACGCAACCAAGAGGGAGACCCAGCATTTT,CAHATKRETQHF
15,TRBJ2-5,TRBV7-2,many,TRBD2,TGTGCCAGCAGCTGGGCCTTAAGCGGGAGAGAGACCCAGTACTTC,CASSWALSGRETQYF
13,TRBJ2-3,TRBV5-6,many,-,TGTGCCAGCAGGAAGGGAACCACAGATACGCAGTATTTT,CASRKGTTDTQYF
15,TRBJ2-7,TRBV5-8,many,TRBD2,TGTGCCAGCAGCCACCCCGGGCCGGGAGGGTACGAGCAGTACTTC,CASSHPGPGGYEQYF
15,TRBJ2-7,TRBV6-6,many,-,TGTGCCAGCAGTTACGCGCACCAGGGCTCCTACGAGCAGTACTTC,CASSYAHQGSYEQYF
13,TRBJ2-3,TRBV20-1,-,-,TGCAGTGCTAGAGCACCACTTACGGATACGCAGTATTTT,CSARAPLTDTQYF
12,TRBJ2-7,TRBV29-1,many,-,TGCAGCGTTGAAGAAACAGGGAACGAGCAGTACTTC,CSVEETGNEQYF
13,TRBJ1-2,TRBV3-1,many,-,TGTGCCAGCAGTCGGGAAGAGGGCAGCGGCTACACCTTC,CASSREEGSGYTF
13,TRBJ2-7,TRBV24-1,-,TRBD2,TGTGCCACCAGTGGGACTAGCGCCTACGAGCAGTACTTC,CATSGTSAYEQYF
15,TRBJ1-4,TRBV11-3,many,TRBD1,TGTGCCAGCAGCTCTCAGGGGGTCAATAATGAAAAACTGTTTTTT,CASSSQGVNNEKLFF